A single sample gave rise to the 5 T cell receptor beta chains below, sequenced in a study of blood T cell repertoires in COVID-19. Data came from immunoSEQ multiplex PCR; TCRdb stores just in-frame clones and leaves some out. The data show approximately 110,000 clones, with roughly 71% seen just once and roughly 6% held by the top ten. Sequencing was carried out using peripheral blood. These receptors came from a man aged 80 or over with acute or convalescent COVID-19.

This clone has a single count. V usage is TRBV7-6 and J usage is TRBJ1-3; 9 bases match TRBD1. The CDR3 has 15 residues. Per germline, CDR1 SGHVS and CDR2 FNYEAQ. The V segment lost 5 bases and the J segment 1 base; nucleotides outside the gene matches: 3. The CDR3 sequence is CASSHGTGSGNTIYF. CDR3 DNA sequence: TGTGCCAGCAGCCACGGGACAGGGTCTGGAAACACCATATATTTT.

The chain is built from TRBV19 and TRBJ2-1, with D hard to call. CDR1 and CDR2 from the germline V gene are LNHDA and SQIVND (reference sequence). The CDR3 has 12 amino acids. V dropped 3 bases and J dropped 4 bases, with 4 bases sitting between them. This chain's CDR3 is CASSIPYNEQFF. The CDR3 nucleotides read TGTGCCAGTAGTATCCCTTACAATGAGCAGTTCTTC.

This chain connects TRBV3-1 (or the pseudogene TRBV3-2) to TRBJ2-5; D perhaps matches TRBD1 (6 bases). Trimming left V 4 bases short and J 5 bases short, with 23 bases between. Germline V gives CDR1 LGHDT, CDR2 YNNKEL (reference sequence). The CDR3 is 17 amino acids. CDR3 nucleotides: TGTGCCAGCAGCCCGGGGACAAATACTCCCAGGTGGGAGACCCAGTACTTC. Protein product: CASSPGTNTPRWETQYF.

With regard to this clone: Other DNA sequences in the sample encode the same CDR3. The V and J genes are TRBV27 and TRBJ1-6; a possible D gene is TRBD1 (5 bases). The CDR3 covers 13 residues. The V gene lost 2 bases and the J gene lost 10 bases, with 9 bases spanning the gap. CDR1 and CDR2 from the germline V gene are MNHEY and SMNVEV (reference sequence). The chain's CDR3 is CASSLGRGSPLHF. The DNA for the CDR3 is TGTGCCAGCAGTTTAGGGCGGGGCTCACCCCTCCACTTT.

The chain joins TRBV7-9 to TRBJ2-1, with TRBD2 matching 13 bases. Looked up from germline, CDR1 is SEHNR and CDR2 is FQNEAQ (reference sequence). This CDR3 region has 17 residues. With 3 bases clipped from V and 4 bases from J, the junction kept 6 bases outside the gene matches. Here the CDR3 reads CASSLALGLAGYNEQFF. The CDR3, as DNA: TGTGCCAGCAGCTTGGCCCTGGGACTAGCGGGATACAATGAGCAGTTCTTC. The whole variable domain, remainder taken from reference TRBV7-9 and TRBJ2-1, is DTGVSQNPRHKITKRGQNVTFRCDPISEHNRLYWYRQTLGQGPEFLTYFQNEAQLEKSRLLSDRFSAERPKGSFSTLEIQRTEQGDSAMYLCASSLALGLAGYNEQFFGPGTRLTVL.